The 18 T cell receptor beta chains in this list originate from one sample, sequenced in a study of shared clonotypes between healthy human individuals. Profiling relied on immunoSEQ multiplex PCR, and the TCRdb table lists in-frame clones only, not all of them. The repertoire has about 2.4 million clones, approximately 93% of them found once; the top ten carry 0.36%. The sample taken for sequencing was naive CD4+ T cells from PBMCs. This sample's subset: CD45RA+ positively selected. Receptors were obtained from a young man in good health. Some clones in this sample may be carry-over from other donors' samples.

The J gene is TRBJ2-3, the V gene TRBV9, with TRBD2 as a possible D gene (6 bases). The V end was cut by 3 bases, the J end by 1 base, with 12 bases between. The CDR3 is made up of 15 amino acids. CDR1 and CDR2 (germline): SGDLS, YYNGEE. CDR3 protein: CASSARERGTDTQYF. CDR3 DNA: TGTGCCAGCAGCGCCCGGGAGAGGGGCACAGATACGCAGTATTTT.

The rearrangement links TRBV18 to TRBJ2-7; D remains unclear. The germline gives CDR1 KGHSH, CDR2 LQKENI. The V end lost 3 bases, the J end lost 6 bases, and 6 bases lay between the germline ends. This CDR3 is built from 11 residues. This chain's CDR3 is CASSPPPEQYF. CDR3 coding DNA: TGTGCCAGCTCACCGCCCCCCGAGCAGTACTTC.

This chain joins TRBV18 and TRBJ1-3; the match to TRBD1 covers 7 bases. The V gene's germline CDR1 is KGHSH and CDR2 LQKENI. Trimming at V came to 0 bases and at J to 0 bases, leaving 8 bases not matched to a gene. This CDR3 is 18 amino acids long. CDR3 sequence reads: CASSPPGTVLLSGNTIYF. The CDR3 nucleotides read TGTGCCAGCTCACCACCCGGGACAGTCCTTCTCTCTGGAAACACCATATATTTT.

The V and J genes are TRBV11-2 and TRBJ2-2; D not certain. The V end lost 4 bases, the J end lost 8 bases, and 17 bases lay between the germline ends. This CDR3 comprises 15 residues. Germline lookup yields CDR1 SGHAT and CDR2 FQNNGV. The CDR3 loop reads CASSSLPSVDGELFF. CDR3 DNA: TGTGCCAGCAGCTCCCTACCTTCGGTGGATGGGGAGCTGTTTTTT.

Worth noting for this clone: Other DNA sequences within the sample encode an identical CDR3. V usage is TRBV28 and J usage is TRBJ2-7, with D perhaps TRBD2 (6 bases). The CDR3 length is 14 residues. Germline V gene sequence: CDR1 MDHEN, CDR2 SYDVKM. Trimming removed 5 bases from V and 1 base from J, with 12 bases in between. This chain's CDR3 is CASSPLGRSYEQYF. The CDR3 bases are TGTGCCAGCAGTCCCCTCGGGAGATCCTACGAGCAGTACTTC.

The chain combines TRBV14 with TRBJ2-1; TRBD2 aligns across 10 bases. The CDR3 length is 18 residues. Germline CDR1 SGHDN, CDR2 FVKESK. Unmatched junction bases numbered 10, after V lost 2 bases and J lost 3 bases. The DNA of the CDR3 is TGTGCCAGCAGCCAATCCTGGACTAGCGGAGATATCTACAATGAGCAGTTCTTC. Translating gives CASSQSWTSGDIYNEQFF.

J is TRBJ1-4 and V is TRBV10-3, with 8 bases identical to TRBD1. The germline gives CDR1 ENHRY, CDR2 SYGVKD. Trimming removed 3 bases from V and 3 bases from J; junction bases left unmatched: 9. This CDR3 comprises 17 residues. The chain's CDR3 is CAISEPGGAGANEKLFF. The CDR3 DNA sequence: TGTGCCATCAGTGAACCAGGGGGCGCGGGAGCTAATGAAAAACTGTTTTTT.

The CDR3 sequence: CASSIPGQGMQRETSSYNEQFF. The CDR3 nucleotides are TGCGCCAGCAGCATACCGGGACAGGGTATGCAGCGGGAGACGAGCTCCTACAATGAGCAGTTCTTC. This chain joins TRBV5-1 and TRBJ2-1; weak D call: TRBD1 (9 bases). The CDR3 is 22 residues long. Germline V gives CDR1 SGHRS, CDR2 YFSETQ. V was pared by 4 bases and J by 0 bases, with 32 bases between.

In its sample, this clone was seen once. J is TRBJ2-7 and V is TRBV28, with 9 bases identical to TRBD2. The CDR3 spans 16 residues. The V and J ends lost 2 bases and 3 bases, in that order; junction bases with no gene match: 8. The germline V gene has CDR1 MDHEN and CDR2 SYDVKM. In DNA, the CDR3 is TGTGCCAGCAGTTTAACTAGCGGGTGGAAGGGCTACGAGCAGTACTTC. Its protein product is CASSLTSGWKGYEQYF.

V gene TRBV7-9 combines with J gene TRBJ2-5, with 14 bases matching TRBD2. The CDR3 loop spans 16 amino acids. Germline V gene data show CDR1 as SEHNR and CDR2 as FQNEAQ (reference sequence). V lost 3 bases to trimming and J lost 7 bases; unmatched junction nucleotides: 7. This chain's CDR3 is CASSFGTSGSSGTQYF. The CDR3 DNA follows: TGTGCCAGCAGCTTTGGGACTAGCGGGAGCTCTGGGACCCAGTACTTC.

The chain couples TRBV19 to TRBJ2-1; D gene ambiguous. With 4 bases removed from V and 0 bases from J, the gap between germline ends came to 7 bases. The CDR3 extends over 14 amino acids. CDR1 and CDR2 from the germline V gene are LNHDA and SQIVND (reference sequence). For the CDR3, the DNA is TGTGCCAGTAGTAGGTCGGGCTCCTACAATGAGCAGTTCTTC. Residues: CASSRSGSYNEQFF.

As to this clone: Other DNA variants within this sample encode the same CDR3. This rearrangement joins TRBV28 to TRBJ2-1; D call uncertain. The CDR3 is 12 residues long. The V gene lost 1 base and the J gene lost 8 bases, with 6 bases spanning the gap. Germline CDR1 MDHEN, CDR2 SYDVKM. Here the CDR3 DNA reads TGTGCCAGCAGTTTATCGTTGGATGAGCAGTTCTTC. Translating gives CASSLSLDEQFF.

Turning to this clone: Other nucleotide sequences in the sample specify the same CDR3. The chain links TRBV18 to TRBJ2-1; 9 nucleotides agree with TRBD2. Trimming at V came to 2 bases and at J to 5 bases, leaving 4 bases not matched to a gene. Germline V CDR1 and CDR2: KGHSH, LQKENI. The CDR3 is made up of 15 amino acids. CDR3 in DNA: TGTGCCAGCTCACCAAAACTAGCGGGCGACAATGAGCAGTTCTTC. Encoded protein: CASSPKLAGDNEQFF.

V usage is TRBV7-6 and J usage is TRBJ2-2; D may be TRBD2 (6 bases). CDR1 SGHVS and CDR2 FNYEAQ come from the germline V gene. V was pared by 7 bases and J by 0 bases, with 9 bases between. The CDR3 is made up of 14 amino acids. For the CDR3, the DNA is TGTGCCAGCACCCGGGAGTCGAACACCGGGGAGCTGTTTTTT. It codes for CASTRESNTGELFF.

This clone was seen just once. V is TRBV7-6 and J is TRBJ1-2, with D maybe TRBD1 (6 bases). Trimming left V 0 bases short and J 4 bases short, with 9 bases between. The CDR3 spans 14 residues. Germline-derived CDR1 and CDR2 are SGHVS and FNYEAQ. This CDR3 reads CASSLAPGAYGYTF. The CDR3, as DNA: TGTGCCAGCAGCTTAGCCCCAGGGGCCTATGGCTACACCTTC.

This chain uses TRBV11-1 with TRBJ1-4, with no clear D. The CDR3 runs to 14 residues. CDR1 and CDR2 from the germline V gene are SGHAT and FQDESV (reference sequence). Trimming took 1 base from V and 6 from J, leaving 9 bases between them. CDR3: CASSLEPADEKLFF. CDR3 DNA: TGTGCCAGCAGCTTAGAGCCCGCGGATGAAAAACTGTTTTTT.

The rearrangement links TRBV19 to TRBJ2-7; D gene ambiguous. CDR1 LNHDA and CDR2 SQIVND come from the germline V gene (reference sequence). Trimming left V 6 bases short and J 3 bases short, with 15 bases between. This CDR3 has 14 residues. The CDR3 nucleotides are TGTGCCAGTAGCACCCCTGGGCCCCGCTACGAGCAGTACTTC. This translates into CASSTPGPRYEQYF.

As regards this clone: Other DNA sequences in the same sample also yield this CDR3. The J gene is TRBJ1-1, the V gene TRBV6-5; D gene ambiguous. CDR1 and CDR2 from the germline V gene are MNHEY and SVGAGI. V lost 2 bases to trimming and J lost 1 base, with 5 bases between them. The CDR3 runs to 13 residues. The CDR3 here is CASSYGRNTEAFF. CDR3 bases: TGTGCCAGCAGTTACGGGCGGAACACTGAAGCTTTCTTT.